This T cell receptor beta chain was recovered during a study of CD8 T cells in Susac syndrome. Broader study findings: That the number of individuals in its TCR sequencing and HLA analysis was relatively small was acknowledged by the study.

cDNA came from approximately 0.5 to 1 ug RNA primed by random hexamers. Multiplex PCR with immunoSEQ amplified the TCR beta CDR3 across 54 Vbeta and 13 Jbeta. TCRdb reprocessed the immunoSEQ multiplex PCR reads with MiXCR, giving one entry per CDR3 protein. Seen here are some 120,000 distinct CDR3 sequences, about 95% observed once, and the top ten hold more than 0.095%. This clonotype was found once. What it binds is unknown. TCR beta sequences were obtained from blood CD8+ and CD4+ T cells. The study used healthy donors as controls matched for age and sex. This clonotype was sampled from a human donor in good health. Material: CD4+ T cells from PBMCs.

In DNA form, the CDR3 reads TGTGCCAGTAGCTCTTCGCGCGGGGCGGGAGGGCCCCTGGATACGCAGTATTTT. It yields the protein CASSSSRGAGGPLDTQYF. The rearrangement links TRBV19 to TRBJ2-3, with 9 bases matching TRBD2. This CDR3 region has 18 residues. Looked up from germline, CDR1 is LNHDA and CDR2 is SQIVND (reference sequence). V was clipped by 6 bases and J by 6 bases; unmatched bases: 19.